This TCR beta chain is drawn from a study of response to subunit inactivated influenza vaccine. Concerning this clonotype itself: Its antigen remains unknown.

Findings and limits, study-wide: Authors suggested each seasonal influenza vaccination recruits few new T cells.

Using its own MiXCR run on the RT-PCR reads, TCRdb lists one record per CDR3 protein. The table has about 570,000 distinct CDR3 sequences, 11% seen once. The CDR3 runs 14 residues. Germline CDR1 reads KGHDR; CDR2 reads SFDVKD. Trimming removed 7 bases from V and 9 bases from J, with 18 bases in between. The same specimen was also included in a second study, on T cells expressing NK-cell markers. That publication notes: TCR beta libraries carry UMIs added by 5'RACE template switching. Sorted T-cell subsets CD3+CD56+NKG2C+, CD3+CD56+NKG2C- and CD3+CD56-NKG2C+ were TCR beta-sequenced. With respect to HCMV, seven of the eight sequenced donors were seropositive, and one was seronegative. One observes that, in several donors, these clonotypes were also the leading ones within the CD3+CD56-NKG2C+ fraction.

The gene calls are TRBV24-1 and TRBJ2-1; D perhaps matches TRBD1 (6 bases). The receptor's source is a man aged 45 to 65 who received an inactivated influenza vaccine. The sequenced sample was PBMCs from blood, obtained on the day of vaccination. The CDR3 loop is CATSKGRGWAEQFF. The CDR3 DNA is TGTGCCACCAGCAAGGGCAGGGGATGGGCTGAGCAGTTCTTC.